This T cell receptor (beta chain) appears in the sequencing data of a study of blood T cell repertoires in COVID-19. The wider study: From the United States, Italy and Spain came samples of acute and convalescent COVID-19.

The V end was cut by 4 bases, the J end by 7 bases, with 21 bases between. Looked up from germline, CDR1 is SGHRS and CDR2 is YFSETQ. CDR3 size: 15 residues. Profiled with immunoSEQ multiplex PCR; TCRdb holds only in-frame clones, not every one. The sample lists 140,000 to 150,000 clones; 75% to 90% were seen once. The source of this sequence is a man between 18 and 35 years old with COVID-19, enrolled during active disease. The sample comprised peripheral blood. The J gene is TRBJ2-7, the V gene TRBV5-1; TRBD1 is a possible D gene (6 bases). In nucleotides, the CDR3 is TGCGCCAGCAGCATTATTCCAGGGGCAGGTTGGGAGCAGTACTTC. Its protein product is CASSIIPGAGWEQYF.